The entry below describes one T cell receptor (beta chain). The antigen is undetermined. The data were taken from a study of OX40 agonist ivuxolimab in advanced cancers. Study as a whole: Of mixed ages from roughly 23 to 80 and averaging approximately 60 years, the group was about 80% male.

The length of the CDR3 is 15 residues. The germline gives CDR1 MNHNY, CDR2 SVGAGI (reference sequence). V was clipped by 0 bases and J by 7 bases, with 12 bases between them. Any history of autoimmune disease or systemic immunosuppression disqualified patients. Study-level findings and limits: Undetermined was the antigen specificity of the expanded peripheral T cells.

Measured with immunoSEQ multiplex PCR; TCRdb has only the in-frame clones, and not every one. The sample carries about 15,000 clones, approximately 78% recorded once. The source was CD4+ or CD8+ T cells sorted from blood, collected in a trial of the OX40 agonist ivuxolimab. This TCR was sampled from an adult with an advanced solid tumor such as melanoma, head and neck, liver or kidney cancer. The V and J genes are TRBV6-6 and TRBJ2-2; D perhaps matches TRBD1 (6 bases). This chain's CDR3 is CASSYSKQGNGELFF. The CDR3 bases are TGTGCCAGCAGTTACTCGAAACAGGGAAACGGGGAGCTGTTTTTT.